The entry below describes one TCR beta chain. This record comes from a study of monozygotic twins with inflammatory bowel disease. Germline V gives CDR1 MNHNS, CDR2 SASEGT. The CDR3 is made up of 14 amino acids. Researchers ran eight separate cDNA reactions for each sample. TCRdb reprocessed the 5' RACE reads and stores each CDR3 protein as one record, lacking DNA. The sample shows approximately 400,000 distinct CDR3 sequences, and around 2.5% sits with its ten largest clones. The chain recombines TRBV6-1 with TRBJ1-5; TCRdb outputs TRBD1, but without DNA this stays unchecked. Material: blood. The TCR sequence derives from a human donor with ulcerative colitis or Crohn's disease, or a healthy co-twin of an affected twin (not recorded which). CDR3 region: CASRNYRGDQPQHF.